The clone carrying this T cell receptor beta chain has only a few counts. As it was prepared, the TCRbeta library received unique molecular identifiers. In TCRdb, the PCR reads were re-called with MiXCR into one record per CDR3 protein. The sample shows some 590,000 distinct CDR3 sequences, roughly 10% of them seen only once. These data come from a study of T-cell reconstitution after alpha-beta-depleted transplantation in children. The CDR3 extends over 16 amino acids. Germline CDR1 and CDR2: SGHRS and YFSETQ. The V and J ends lost 9 bases and 0 bases, in that order; junction bases with no gene match: 6.

The receptor's source is a human donor who donated a stem cell graft to a child with acute myeloid leukemia. The chain uses TRBV5-1 and TRBJ2-1, with TRBD2 matching over 13 bases. The sequenced sample was PBMCs from the stem cell graft donor, obtained from the stem cell graft. The CDR3 sequence: CATGTSGNSSYNEQFF. CDR3 DNA: TGCGCCACCGGGACTAGCGGGAATAGCTCCTACAATGAGCAGTTCTTC.